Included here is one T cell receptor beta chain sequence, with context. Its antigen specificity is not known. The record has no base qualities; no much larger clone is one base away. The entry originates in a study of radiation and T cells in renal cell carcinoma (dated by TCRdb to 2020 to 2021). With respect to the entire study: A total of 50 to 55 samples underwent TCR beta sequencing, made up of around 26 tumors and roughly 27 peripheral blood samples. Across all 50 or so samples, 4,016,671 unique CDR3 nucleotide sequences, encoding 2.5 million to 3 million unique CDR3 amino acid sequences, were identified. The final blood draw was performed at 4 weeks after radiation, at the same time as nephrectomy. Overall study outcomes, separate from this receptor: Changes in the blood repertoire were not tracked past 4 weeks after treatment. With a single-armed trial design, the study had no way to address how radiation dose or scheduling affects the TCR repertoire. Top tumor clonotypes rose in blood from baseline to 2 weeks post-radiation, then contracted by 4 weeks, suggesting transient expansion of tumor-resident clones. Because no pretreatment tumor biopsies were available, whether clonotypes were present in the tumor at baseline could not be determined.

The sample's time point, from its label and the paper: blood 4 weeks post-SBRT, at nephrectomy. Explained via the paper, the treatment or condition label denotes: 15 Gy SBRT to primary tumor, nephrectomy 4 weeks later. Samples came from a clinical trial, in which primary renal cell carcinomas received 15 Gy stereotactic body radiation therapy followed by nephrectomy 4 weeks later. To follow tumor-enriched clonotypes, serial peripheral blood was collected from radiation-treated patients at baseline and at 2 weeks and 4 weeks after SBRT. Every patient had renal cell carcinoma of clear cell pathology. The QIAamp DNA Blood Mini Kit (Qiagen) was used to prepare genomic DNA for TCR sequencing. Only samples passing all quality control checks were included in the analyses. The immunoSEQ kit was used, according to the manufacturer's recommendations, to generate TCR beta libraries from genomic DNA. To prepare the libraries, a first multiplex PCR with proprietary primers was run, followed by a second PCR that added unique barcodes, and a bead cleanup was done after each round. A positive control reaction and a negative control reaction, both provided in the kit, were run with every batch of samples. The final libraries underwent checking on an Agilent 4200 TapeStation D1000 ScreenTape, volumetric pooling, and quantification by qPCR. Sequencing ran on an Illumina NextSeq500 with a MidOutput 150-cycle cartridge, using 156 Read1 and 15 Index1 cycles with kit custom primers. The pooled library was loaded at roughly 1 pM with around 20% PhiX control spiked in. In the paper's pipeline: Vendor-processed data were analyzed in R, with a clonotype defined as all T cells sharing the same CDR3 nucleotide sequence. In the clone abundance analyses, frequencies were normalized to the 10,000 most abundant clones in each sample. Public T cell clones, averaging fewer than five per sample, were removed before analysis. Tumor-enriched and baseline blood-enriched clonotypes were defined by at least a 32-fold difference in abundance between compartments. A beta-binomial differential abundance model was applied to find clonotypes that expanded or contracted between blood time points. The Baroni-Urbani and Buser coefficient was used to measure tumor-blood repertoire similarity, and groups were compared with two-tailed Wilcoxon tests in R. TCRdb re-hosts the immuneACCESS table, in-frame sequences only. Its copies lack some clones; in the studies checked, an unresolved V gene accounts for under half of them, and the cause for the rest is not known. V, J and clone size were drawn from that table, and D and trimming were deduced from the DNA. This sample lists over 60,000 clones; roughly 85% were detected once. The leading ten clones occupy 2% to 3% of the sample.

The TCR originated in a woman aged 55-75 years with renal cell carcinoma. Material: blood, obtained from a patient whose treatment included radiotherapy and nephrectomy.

The nucleotides are TGCGCCAGCAGGTCCGGGACCCTTCGCAAAGAGACCCAGTACTTC. Translated, it reads CASRSGTLRKETQYF. The V gene is TRBV5-1 and the J gene is TRBJ2-5; the D gene assignment is perhaps TRBD1 or TRBD2, with each matching 5 bases. Taken from the germline V gene, the CDR1 and CDR2 loops are SGHRS and YFSETQ. The trim is 5 bases for V and 3 bases for J, with a gap of 17 bases between the germline ends. Including cysteine and phenylalanine, the CDR3 has 15 amino acids. Of all the DNA, just the CDR3 is kept, 45 bases in frame from base 1.